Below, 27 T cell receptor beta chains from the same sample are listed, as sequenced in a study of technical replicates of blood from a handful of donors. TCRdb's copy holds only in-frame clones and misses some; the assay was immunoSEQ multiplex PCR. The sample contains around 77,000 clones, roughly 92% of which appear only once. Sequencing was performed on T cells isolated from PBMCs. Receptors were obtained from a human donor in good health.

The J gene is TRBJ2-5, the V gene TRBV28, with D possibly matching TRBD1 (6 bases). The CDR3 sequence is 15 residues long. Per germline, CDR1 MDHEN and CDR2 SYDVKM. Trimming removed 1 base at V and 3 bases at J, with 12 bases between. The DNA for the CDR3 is TGTGCCAGCAGTTTATTGGGGGCTGAAGAAGAGACCCAGTACTTC. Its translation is CASSLLGAEEETQYF. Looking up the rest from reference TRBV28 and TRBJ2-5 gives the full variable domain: DVKVTQSSRYLVKRTGEKVFLECVQDMDHENMFWYRQDPGLGLRLIYFSYDVKMKEKGDIPEGYSVSREKKERFSLILESASTNQTSMYLCASSLLGAEEETQYFGPGTRLLVL.

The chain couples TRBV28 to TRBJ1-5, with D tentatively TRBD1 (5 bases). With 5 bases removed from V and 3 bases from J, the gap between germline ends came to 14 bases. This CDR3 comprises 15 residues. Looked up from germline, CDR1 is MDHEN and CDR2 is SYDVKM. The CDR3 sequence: CASSGPRQFNQPQHF. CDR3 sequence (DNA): TGTGCCAGCAGTGGACCCCGACAGTTCAATCAGCCCCAGCATTTT.

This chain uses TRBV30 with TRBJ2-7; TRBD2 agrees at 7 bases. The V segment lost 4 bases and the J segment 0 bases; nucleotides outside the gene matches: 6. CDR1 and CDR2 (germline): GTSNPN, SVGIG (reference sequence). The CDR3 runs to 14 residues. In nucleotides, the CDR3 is TGTGCCTGGACCGGGAGGAGGGCCTCCTACGAGCAGTACTTC. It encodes CAWTGRRASYEQYF.

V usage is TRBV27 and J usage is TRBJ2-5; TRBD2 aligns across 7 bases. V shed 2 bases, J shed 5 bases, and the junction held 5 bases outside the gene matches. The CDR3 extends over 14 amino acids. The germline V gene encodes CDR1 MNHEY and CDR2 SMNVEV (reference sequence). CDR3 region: CASSLAGVFETQYF. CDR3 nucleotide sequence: TGTGCCAGCAGTTTAGCGGGAGTCTTTGAGACCCAGTACTTC.

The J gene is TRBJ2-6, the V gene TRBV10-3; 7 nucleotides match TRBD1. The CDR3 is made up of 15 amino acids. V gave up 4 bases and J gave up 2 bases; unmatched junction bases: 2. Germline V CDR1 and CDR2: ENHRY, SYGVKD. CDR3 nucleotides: TGTGCCATCAGTGGAGGGGGCACTGGGGCCAACGTCCTGACTTTC. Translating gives CAISGGGTGANVLTF.

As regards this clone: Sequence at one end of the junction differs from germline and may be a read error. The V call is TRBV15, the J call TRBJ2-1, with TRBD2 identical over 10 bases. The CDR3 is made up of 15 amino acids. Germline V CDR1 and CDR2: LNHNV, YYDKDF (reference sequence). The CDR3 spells CTTSSLAGEYNEQFF. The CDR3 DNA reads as TGTACCACCAGCTCTCTAGCGGGAGAGTACAATGAGCAGTTCTTC.

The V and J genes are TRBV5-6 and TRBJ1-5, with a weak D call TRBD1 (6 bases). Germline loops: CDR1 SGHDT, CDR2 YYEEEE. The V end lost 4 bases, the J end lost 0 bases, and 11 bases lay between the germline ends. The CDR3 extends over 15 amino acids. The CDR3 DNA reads TGTGCCAGCAGCCTGACAGGTAATAGCAATCAGCCCCAGCATTTT. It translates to CASSLTGNSNQPQHF.

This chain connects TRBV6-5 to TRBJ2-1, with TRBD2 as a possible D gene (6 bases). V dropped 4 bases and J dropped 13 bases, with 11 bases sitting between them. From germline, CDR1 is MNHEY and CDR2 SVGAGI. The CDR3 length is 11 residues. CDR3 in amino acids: CASSFTSSQFF. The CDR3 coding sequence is TGTGCCAGCAGTTTCACTAGCTCACAGTTCTTC.

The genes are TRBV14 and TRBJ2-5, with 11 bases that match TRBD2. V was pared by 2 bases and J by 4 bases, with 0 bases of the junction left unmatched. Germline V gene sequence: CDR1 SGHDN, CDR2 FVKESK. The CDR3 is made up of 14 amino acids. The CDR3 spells CASSQLAGGETQYF. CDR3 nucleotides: TGTGCCAGCAGCCAACTAGCGGGAGGAGAGACCCAGTACTTC.

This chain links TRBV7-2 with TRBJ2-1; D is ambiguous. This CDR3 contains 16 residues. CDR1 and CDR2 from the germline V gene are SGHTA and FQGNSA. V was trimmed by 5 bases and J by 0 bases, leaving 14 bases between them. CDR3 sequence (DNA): TGTGCCAGCAGCCAATACCCGGGTTCCTCCTACAATGAGCAGTTCTTC. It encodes CASSQYPGSSYNEQFF.

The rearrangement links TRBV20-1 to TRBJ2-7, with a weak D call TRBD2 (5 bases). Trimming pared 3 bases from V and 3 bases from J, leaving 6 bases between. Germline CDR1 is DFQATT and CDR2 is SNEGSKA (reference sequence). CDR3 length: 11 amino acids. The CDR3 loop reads CSASEGYEQYF. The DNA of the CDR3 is TGCAGTGCTAGTGAGGGCTACGAGCAGTACTTC.

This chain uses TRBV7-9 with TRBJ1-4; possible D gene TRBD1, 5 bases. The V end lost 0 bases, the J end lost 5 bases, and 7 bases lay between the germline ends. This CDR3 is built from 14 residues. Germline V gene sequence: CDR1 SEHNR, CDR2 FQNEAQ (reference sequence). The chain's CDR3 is CASSLAQGNEKLFF. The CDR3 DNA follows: TGTGCCAGCAGCTTAGCCCAGGGCAATGAAAAACTGTTTTTT. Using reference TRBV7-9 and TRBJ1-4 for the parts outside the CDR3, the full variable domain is DTGVSQNPRHKITKRGQNVTFRCDPISEHNRLYWYRQTLGQGPEFLTYFQNEAQLEKSRLLSDRFSAERPKGSFSTLEIQRTEQGDSAMYLCASSLAQGNEKLFFGSGTQLSVL.

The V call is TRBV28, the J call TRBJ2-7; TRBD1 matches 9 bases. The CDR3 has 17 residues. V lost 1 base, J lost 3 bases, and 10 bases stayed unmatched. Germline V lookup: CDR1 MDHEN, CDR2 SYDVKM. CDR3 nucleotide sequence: TGTGCCAGCAGTTTATTTCATGGGACAGGGACGAACTACGAGCAGTACTTC. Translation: CASSLFHGTGTNYEQYF.

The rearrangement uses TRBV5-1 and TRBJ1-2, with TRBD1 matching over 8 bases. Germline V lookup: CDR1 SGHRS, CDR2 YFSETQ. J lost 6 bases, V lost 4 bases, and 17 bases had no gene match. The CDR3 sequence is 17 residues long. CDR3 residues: CASSTTGTGIATDGYTF. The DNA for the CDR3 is TGCGCCAGCAGCACTACCGGGACAGGAATAGCGACCGATGGCTACACCTTC.

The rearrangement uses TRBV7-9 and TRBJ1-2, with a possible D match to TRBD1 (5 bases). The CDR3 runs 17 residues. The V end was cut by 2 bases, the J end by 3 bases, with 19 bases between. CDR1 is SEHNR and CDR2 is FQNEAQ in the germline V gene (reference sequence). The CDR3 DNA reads TGTGCCAGCAGCTTAATATTATCCGGGGGGACCGACTATGGCTACACCTTC. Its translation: CASSLILSGGTDYGYTF. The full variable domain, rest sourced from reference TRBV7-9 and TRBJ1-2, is DTGVSQNPRHKITKRGQNVTFRCDPISEHNRLYWYRQTLGQGPEFLTYFQNEAQLEKSRLLSDRFSAERPKGSFSTLEIQRTEQGDSAMYLCASSLILSGGTDYGYTFGSGTRLTVV.

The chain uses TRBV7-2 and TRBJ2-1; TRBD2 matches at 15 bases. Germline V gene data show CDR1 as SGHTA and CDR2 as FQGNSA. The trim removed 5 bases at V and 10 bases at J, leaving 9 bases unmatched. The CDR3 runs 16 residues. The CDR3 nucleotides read TGTGCCAGCAGCACCTGGACTAGCGGGAGGGCCCAGGAGCAGTTCTTC. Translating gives CASSTWTSGRAQEQFF.

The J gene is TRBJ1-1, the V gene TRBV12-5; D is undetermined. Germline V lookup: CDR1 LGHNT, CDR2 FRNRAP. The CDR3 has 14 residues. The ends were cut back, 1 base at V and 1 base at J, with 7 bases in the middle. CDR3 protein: CASGLAGRNTEAFF. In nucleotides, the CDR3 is TGTGCTAGTGGTTTGGCAGGCAGGAACACTGAAGCTTTCTTT.

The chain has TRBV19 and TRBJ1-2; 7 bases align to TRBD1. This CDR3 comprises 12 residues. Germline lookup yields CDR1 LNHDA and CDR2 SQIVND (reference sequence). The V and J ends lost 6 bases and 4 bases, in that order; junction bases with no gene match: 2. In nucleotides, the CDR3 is TGTGCCAGTAGGAGACAGGGCTATGGCTACACCTTC. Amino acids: CASRRQGYGYTF.

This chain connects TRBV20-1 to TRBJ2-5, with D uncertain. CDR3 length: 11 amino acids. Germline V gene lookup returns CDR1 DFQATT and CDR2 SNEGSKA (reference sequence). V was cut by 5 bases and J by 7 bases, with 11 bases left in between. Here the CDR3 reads CSAVRSGTQYF. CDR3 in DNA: TGCAGTGCTGTCCGCTCCGGGACCCAGTACTTC.

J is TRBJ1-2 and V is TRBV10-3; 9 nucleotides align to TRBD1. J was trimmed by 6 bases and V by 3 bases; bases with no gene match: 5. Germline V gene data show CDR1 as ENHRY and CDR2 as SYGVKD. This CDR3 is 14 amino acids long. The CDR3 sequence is CAISESQGADGYTF. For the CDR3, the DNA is TGTGCCATCAGTGAATCACAGGGGGCTGATGGCTACACCTTC.

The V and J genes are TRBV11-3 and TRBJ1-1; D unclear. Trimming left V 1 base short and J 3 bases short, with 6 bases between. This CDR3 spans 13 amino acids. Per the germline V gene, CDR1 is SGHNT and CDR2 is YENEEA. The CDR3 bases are TGTGCCAGCAGCTTAGGGGCCTACACTGAAGCTTTCTTT. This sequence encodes CASSLGAYTEAFF.

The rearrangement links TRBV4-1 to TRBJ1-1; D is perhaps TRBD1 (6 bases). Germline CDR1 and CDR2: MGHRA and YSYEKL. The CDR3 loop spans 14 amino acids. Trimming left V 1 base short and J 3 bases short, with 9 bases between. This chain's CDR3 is CASSQAGVDTEAFF. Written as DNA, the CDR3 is TGCGCCAGCAGCCAAGCAGGGGTGGACACTGAAGCTTTCTTT.

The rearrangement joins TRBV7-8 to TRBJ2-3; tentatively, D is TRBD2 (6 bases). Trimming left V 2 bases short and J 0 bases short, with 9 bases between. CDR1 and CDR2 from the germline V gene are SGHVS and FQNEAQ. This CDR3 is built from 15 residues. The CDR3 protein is CASSLLAASTDTQYF. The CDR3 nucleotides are TGTGCCAGCAGCTTATTAGCGGCTAGCACAGATACGCAGTATTTT. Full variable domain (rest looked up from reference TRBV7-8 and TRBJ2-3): GAGVSQSPRYKVAKRGQDVALRCDPISGHVSLFWYQQALGQGPEFLTYFQNEAQLDKSGLPSDRFFAERPEGSVSTLKIQRTQQEDSAVYLCASSLLAASTDTQYFGPGTRLTVL.

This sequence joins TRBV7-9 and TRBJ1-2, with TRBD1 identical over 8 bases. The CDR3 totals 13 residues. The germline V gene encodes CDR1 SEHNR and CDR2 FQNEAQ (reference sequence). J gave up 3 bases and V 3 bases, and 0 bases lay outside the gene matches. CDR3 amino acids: CASSLTGDYGYTF. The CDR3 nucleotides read TGTGCCAGCAGCTTGACAGGGGACTATGGCTACACCTTC.

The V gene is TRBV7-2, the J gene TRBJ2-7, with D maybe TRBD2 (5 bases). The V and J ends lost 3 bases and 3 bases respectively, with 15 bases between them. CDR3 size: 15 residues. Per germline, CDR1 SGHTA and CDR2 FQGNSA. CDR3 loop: CASSFSGILYYEQYF. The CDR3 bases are TGTGCCAGCAGCTTTTCCGGGATCCTTTACTACGAGCAGTACTTC.

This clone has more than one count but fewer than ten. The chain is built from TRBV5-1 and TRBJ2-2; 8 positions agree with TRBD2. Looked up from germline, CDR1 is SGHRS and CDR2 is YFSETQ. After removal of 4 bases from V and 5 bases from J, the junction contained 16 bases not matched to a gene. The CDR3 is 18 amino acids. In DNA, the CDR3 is TGCGCCAGCAGCAAAAGAGCGGGAGAGGGTTCAAGAACCGGGGAGCTGTTTTTT. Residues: CASSKRAGEGSRTGELFF.

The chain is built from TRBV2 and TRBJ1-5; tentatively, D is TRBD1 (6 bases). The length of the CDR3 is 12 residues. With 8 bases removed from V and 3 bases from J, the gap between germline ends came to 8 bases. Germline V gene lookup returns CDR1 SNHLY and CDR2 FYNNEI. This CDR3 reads CASQGTNQPQHF. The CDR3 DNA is TGTGCCAGCCAGGGGACCAATCAGCCCCAGCATTTT.